The 23 T cell receptor beta chains below all came from one sample that was sequenced in a study of T cell repertoires in cytomegalovirus infection. MiXCR, applied by TCRdb to the reads, yields one record per CDR3 protein. This sample yields 49,000 or so distinct CDR3 sequences, of which around 21% are seen a single time; less than 70% belongs to the top ten. These receptors' antigens are unknown. The sequencing here drew on CD8+ T cells from cultured PBMCs, taken from culture after CMV antigen stimulation. These receptor sequences come from a human donor in good health (CMV status not recorded). Some clones in this sample may be carry-over from other donors' samples.

The chain is built from TRBV13 and TRBJ2-7; 8 nucleotides line up with TRBD1. Per the germline V gene, CDR1 is PRHDT and CDR2 is FYEKMQ (reference sequence). The CDR3 runs to 14 residues. With 5 bases clipped from V and 0 bases from J, the junction kept 3 bases outside the gene matches. CDR3 loop: CASSDRGSSYEQYF. DNA of the CDR3: TGTGCCAGCAGCGACAGGGGATCCTCCTACGAGCAGTACTTC. Full variable domain (remainder filled in from reference TRBV13 and TRBJ2-7): AAGVIQSPRHLIKEKRETATLKCYPIPRHDTVYWYQQGPGQDPQFLISFYEKMQSDKGSIPDRFSAQQFSDYHSELNMSSLELGDSALYFCASSDRGSSYEQYFGPGTRLTVT.

The chain employs TRBV13 and TRBJ2-3; 7 bases are shared with TRBD2. Germline lookup yields CDR1 PRHDT and CDR2 FYEKMQ (reference sequence). V shed 5 bases and J 1 base; nucleotides not matched to a gene: 9. The CDR3 has 16 amino acids. In DNA form, the CDR3 reads TGTGCCAGCAGCCTCTCGGAAAGCGGGGGCACAGATACGCAGTATTTT. Amino acid sequence: CASSLSESGGTDTQYF. The complete variable domain, with remaining parts taken from reference TRBV13 and TRBJ2-3, reads AAGVIQSPRHLIKEKRETATLKCYPIPRHDTVYWYQQGPGQDPQFLISFYEKMQSDKGSIPDRFSAQQFSDYHSELNMSSLELGDSALYFCASSLSESGGTDTQYFGPGTRLTVL.

Comment on this clonotype: A single base separates this from a much larger clone, so it may be a read error. The J gene is TRBJ1-6, the V gene TRBV7-9; TRBD1 matches 7 bases. The CDR3 totals 16 residues. The germline V gene has CDR1 SEHNR and CDR2 FQNEAQ (reference sequence). CDR3 amino acids: CASSLGGTGVNSPLNF. In nucleotides, the CDR3 is TGTGCCAGCAGCTTAGGAGGTACAGGGGTGAATTCACCCCTCAACTTT.

This clonotype has a handful of counts. The chain links TRBV25-1 to TRBJ2-3; D is perhaps TRBD1 (6 bases). The length of the CDR3 is 17 residues. Between the trimmed V and J ends, which lost 5 bases and 2 bases, there was a span of 20 bases. Germline lookup yields CDR1 MGHDK and CDR2 SYGVNS. CDR3 amino acids: CASSKAGATQYTDTQYF. CDR3 DNA sequence: TGTGCCAGCAGTAAGGCAGGGGCGACCCAATACACAGATACGCAGTATTTT.

Regarding this clonotype: The CDR3 end shows no conserved phenylalanine or tryptophan, and so a read error is likely. The chain combines TRBV29-1 with TRBJ2-2, with D perhaps TRBD1 (5 bases). The CDR3 spans 14 residues. V was pared by 6 bases and J by 7 bases, with 18 bases between. Per germline, CDR1 SQVTM and CDR2 ANQGSEA. CDR3 coding DNA: TGCAGCGTAGGGGCAGCAGGAACGGACGGGGAGCTGTTTTGT. Protein product: CSVGAAGTDGELFC.

This rearrangement joins TRBV4-3 to TRBJ2-1, with D perhaps assigned TRBD1 or TRBD2 (6 bases each). CDR1 and CDR2 (germline): LGHNA, YSLEER. V was pared by 5 bases and J by 5 bases, with 13 bases between. CDR3 length: 14 amino acids. CDR3 nucleotides: TGCGCCAGCAGCTCGAGGGGGGCCAACAATGAGCAGTTCTTC. It encodes CASSSRGANNEQFF.

This clonotype was picked up a small number of times. The chain joins TRBV6-2 or TRBV6-3 to TRBJ2-1, with 14 nucleotides matching TRBD2. This CDR3 spans 16 amino acids. The V gene end was trimmed by 9 bases and the J gene end by 9 bases; junction bases not matched to a gene: 13. Germline CDR1 MNHEY, CDR2 SVGEGT. The CDR3 nucleotides are TGTGCCAGTCAGGGTACGGGACTAGCGGGAGAGATTGAGCAGTTCTTC. Residues: CASQGTGLAGEIEQFF.

V is TRBV7-6 and J is TRBJ1-1, with a possible D match to TRBD1 (5 bases). V was trimmed by 5 bases and J by 4 bases, leaving 11 bases between them. This CDR3 region has 13 residues. Germline CDR1 and CDR2: SGHVS and FNYEAQ. The CDR3 here is CASSAPGVTEAFF. CDR3 sequence (DNA): TGTGCCAGCAGCGCGCCGGGGGTCACTGAAGCTTTCTTT.

This clonotype was seen ten or more times. The rearrangement links TRBV27 to TRBJ1-4; 9 bases map to TRBD1. This CDR3 is built from 16 residues. J gave up 8 bases and V 7 bases, and 14 bases lay outside the gene matches. Germline V gene sequence: CDR1 MNHEY, CDR2 SMNVEV (reference sequence). CDR3 bases: TGTGCCAGCACCCCCGGAACAGGGGGCGTGGGGGAAAAACTGTTTTTT. Translating it yields CASTPGTGGVGEKLFF.

This clonotype has at least ten counts. This sequence joins TRBV29-1 and TRBJ1-1; 9 positions agree with TRBD1. The CDR3 is 15 amino acids. Per the germline V gene, CDR1 is SQVTM and CDR2 is ANQGSEA. With V trimmed by 6 bases and J by 0 bases, 8 bases remained unmatched. CDR3 DNA sequence: TGCAGCGTCGGTGGGACAGGGATTGTGAACACTGAAGCTTTCTTT. Protein: CSVGGTGIVNTEAFF.

This chain connects TRBV4-1 to TRBJ2-1; D may be TRBD1 (6 bases). The V gene lost 5 bases and the J gene lost 8 bases, with 25 bases spanning the gap. CDR1 and CDR2 from the germline V gene are MGHRA and YSYEKL. This CDR3 comprises 17 residues. CDR3 protein: CASSFSFGTTVGDEQFF. DNA of the CDR3: TGCGCCAGCAGCTTCTCCTTCGGGACAACAGTTGGGGATGAGCAGTTCTTC.

In the case of this clonotype: The junction differs from germline at one of its ends, possibly a read error. V and J are TRBV7-8 and TRBJ2-5; D unclear. CDR1 is SGHVS and CDR2 is FQNEAQ in the germline V gene. The CDR3 is 12 residues long. The CDR3 bases are TGTGCCAGCAGCTTAGCAACGGAGACGCAGTACTTC. Residues: CASSLATETQYF.

This clonotype was detected many times. V and J are TRBV7-6 and TRBJ1-2; D might be TRBD1 (6 bases). The germline V and J ends were trimmed by 2 bases and 8 bases, with 12 bases remaining between them. Per the germline V gene, CDR1 is SGHVS and CDR2 is FNYEAQ. There are 13 residues in the CDR3. CDR3: CASSLRAGDGYTF. The CDR3 region has the DNA TGTGCCAGCAGCTTAAGGGCAGGGGACGGCTACACCTTC.

This clonotype was detected only a few times. This chain links TRBV28 with TRBJ2-3; possible D gene TRBD2, 5 bases. Germline loops: CDR1 MDHEN, CDR2 SYDVKM. The CDR3 totals 20 residues. The V end was cut by 4 bases, the J end by 2 bases, with 28 bases between. This chain's CDR3 is CASSSHTRITEDWDTDTQYF. CDR3 sequence (DNA): TGTGCCAGCAGTTCGCACACCCGCATCACGGAGGACTGGGACACAGATACGCAGTATTTT.

The chain joins TRBV30 to TRBJ2-7, with no clear D. Trimming stripped 0 bases from V and 4 bases from J, with 13 bases between. CDR1 and CDR2 from the germline V gene are GTSNPN and SVGIG (reference sequence). The CDR3 is 14 residues long. This CDR3 is CAWSVIGQTYEQYF. The DNA for the CDR3 is TGTGCCTGGAGTGTAATAGGGCAGACGTACGAGCAGTACTTC. Variable domain in full (rest from reference TRBV30 and TRBJ2-7): SQTIHQWPATLVQPVGSPLSLECTVEGTSNPNLYWYRQAAGRGLQLLFYSVGIGQISSEVPQNLSASRPQDRQFILSSKKLLLSDSGFYLCAWSVIGQTYEQYFGPGTRLTVT.

This chain joins TRBV7-9 and TRBJ2-7; TRBD1 agrees at 10 bases. V gave up 5 bases and J gave up 3 bases; unmatched junction bases: 4. The CDR3 is 14 residues long. CDR1 is SEHNR, CDR2 FQNEAQ, per germline (reference sequence). CDR3 in amino acids: CASSPRDRGYEQYF. The CDR3 DNA is TGTGCCAGCAGCCCCCGGGACAGGGGCTACGAGCAGTACTTC.

This clonotype was detected ten times or more. The V gene is TRBV12-3 or TRBV12-4, the J gene TRBJ2-2, with 10 bases identical to TRBD2. J was trimmed by 9 bases and V by 6 bases; bases with no gene match: 13. The length of the CDR3 is 16 residues. The CDR3 spells CASSPTGLAGERELFF. The DNA for the CDR3 is TGTGCCAGCAGCCCCACGGGGCTAGCGGGGGAAAGGGAGCTGTTTTTT.

The CDR3 here is CAFSGSGNTIYF. The DNA of the CDR3 is TGTGCGTTCAGCGGCTCTGGAAACACCATATATTTT. The V call is TRBV7-9, the J call TRBJ1-3; D call uncertain. This CDR3 comprises 12 residues. Germline values: CDR1 SEHNR, CDR2 FQNEAQ (reference sequence). The full variable domain, its missing parts supplied by reference TRBV7-9 and TRBJ1-3, is DTGVSQNPRHKITKRGQNVTFRCDPISEHNRLYWYRQTLGQGPEFLTYFQNEAQLEKSRLLSDRFSAERPKGSFSTLEIQRTEQGDSAMYLCAFSGSGNTIYFGEGSWLTVV.

This clonotype was seen just once. This chain links TRBV7-3 with TRBJ2-2, with D perhaps TRBD1 (5 bases). Trimming cost V 4 bases and J 4 bases, with 7 bases left between them. The CDR3 loop spans 13 amino acids. Germline loops: CDR1 SGHTA, CDR2 FQGTGA. In DNA form, the CDR3 reads TGTGCCAGCAGCTCAGGGTTCACCGGGGAGCTGTTTTTT. Its translation: CASSSGFTGELFF.

This clonotype was counted between two and nine times. The V call is TRBV12-3 or TRBV12-4, the J call TRBJ1-6, with no clear D. Between the trimmed V and J ends, which lost 3 bases and 6 bases, there was a span of 3 bases. The CDR3 has 12 residues. The CDR3 region has the DNA TGTGCCAGCAGTTTTCCTAATTCACCCCTCCACTTT. Amino acid sequence: CASSFPNSPLHF.

The rearrangement links TRBV12-3 or TRBV12-4 to TRBJ2-5, with 16 bases aligning to TRBD2. The CDR3 loop spans 21 amino acids. Losses at the gene ends were 3 bases for V and 1 base for J; bases not matched to a gene: 14. The CDR3 is CASSFRSPGLAGGPPQETQYF. Here the CDR3 DNA reads TGTGCCAGCAGTTTTAGGTCGCCGGGACTAGCGGGAGGGCCGCCCCAAGAGACCCAGTACTTC.

The V call is TRBV7-9, the J call TRBJ2-7; the match to TRBD1 covers 9 bases. Germline-derived CDR1 and CDR2 are SEHNR and FQNEAQ (reference sequence). Trimming removed 7 bases from V and 1 base from J; junction bases left unmatched: 8. This CDR3 has 15 amino acids. CDR3 DNA: TGTGCCAGCACCCCTTTGGGGACAGGGTCCTACGAGCAGTACTTC. This encodes CASTPLGTGSYEQYF.

In its sample, this clonotype was seen many times. This chain connects TRBV7-6 to TRBJ2-7; TRBD2 agrees at 9 bases. Germline V CDR1 and CDR2: SGHVS, FNYEAQ. The ends lost 6 bases at V and 0 bases at J; junction bases unmatched: 6. The CDR3 has 15 residues. The CDR3 is CASRQTSGSSYEQYF. The CDR3 DNA is TGTGCCAGCAGGCAGACTAGCGGAAGCTCCTACGAGCAGTACTTC. Looking up the rest from reference TRBV7-6 and TRBJ2-7 gives the full variable domain: GAGVSQSPRYKVTKRGQDVALRCDPISGHVSLYWYRQALGQGPEFLTYFNYEAQQDKSGLPNDRFSAERPEGSISTLTIQRTEQRDSAMYRCASRQTSGSSYEQYFGPGTRLTVT.